This T cell receptor (beta chain) was observed in a study of a mutant IDH1 vaccine in newly diagnosed glioma. Data came from immunoSEQ multiplex PCR; TCRdb stores just in-frame clones and leaves some out. The sample records about 31,000 clones, 78% being singletons. Broader study findings: Vaccination induced immune responses in about 92% of patients.

Indicated time point: week 11, during vaccination. Doses of 300 ug of mutant IDH1 20-mer peptide were given with topical imiquimod. The germline gives CDR1 GTSNPN, CDR2 SVGIG (reference sequence). The CDR3 is 12 residues long. With 1 base removed from V and 8 bases from J, the gap between germline ends came to 11 bases. Worth noting for this clone: Its specificity is not known.

The chain couples TRBV30 to TRBJ1-2; unclear D gene. The sample was PBMCs, taken from a glioma patient whose treatment included an IDH1 peptide vaccine. The TCR was taken from a man aged 25-45 years with glioma. The CDR3 reads CAWSAGRGGYTF. For the CDR3, the DNA is TGTGCCTGGAGTGCTGGCCGAGGCGGCTACACCTTC.